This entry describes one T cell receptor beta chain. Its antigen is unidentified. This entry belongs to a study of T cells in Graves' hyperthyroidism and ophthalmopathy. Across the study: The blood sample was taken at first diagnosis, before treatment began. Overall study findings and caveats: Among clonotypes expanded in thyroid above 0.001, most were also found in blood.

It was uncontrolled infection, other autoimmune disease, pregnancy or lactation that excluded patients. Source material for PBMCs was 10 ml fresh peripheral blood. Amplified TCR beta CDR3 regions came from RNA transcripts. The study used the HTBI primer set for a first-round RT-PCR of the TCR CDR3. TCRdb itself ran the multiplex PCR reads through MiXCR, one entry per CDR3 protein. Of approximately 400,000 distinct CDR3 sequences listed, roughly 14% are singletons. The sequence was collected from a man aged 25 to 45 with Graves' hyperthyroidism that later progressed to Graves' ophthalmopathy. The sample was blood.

The CDR3 bases are TGTGCCAGCAGCCAAGTGGGGGTCGGTTCACCCCTCCACTTT. Its protein product is CASSQVGVGSPLHF. The chain has TRBV3-1 and TRBJ1-6; the D gene is possibly TRBD1 (5 bases). There are 14 residues in the CDR3. The germline gives CDR1 LGHDT, CDR2 YNNKEL (reference sequence). V was clipped by 1 base and J by 9 bases, with 10 bases between them.